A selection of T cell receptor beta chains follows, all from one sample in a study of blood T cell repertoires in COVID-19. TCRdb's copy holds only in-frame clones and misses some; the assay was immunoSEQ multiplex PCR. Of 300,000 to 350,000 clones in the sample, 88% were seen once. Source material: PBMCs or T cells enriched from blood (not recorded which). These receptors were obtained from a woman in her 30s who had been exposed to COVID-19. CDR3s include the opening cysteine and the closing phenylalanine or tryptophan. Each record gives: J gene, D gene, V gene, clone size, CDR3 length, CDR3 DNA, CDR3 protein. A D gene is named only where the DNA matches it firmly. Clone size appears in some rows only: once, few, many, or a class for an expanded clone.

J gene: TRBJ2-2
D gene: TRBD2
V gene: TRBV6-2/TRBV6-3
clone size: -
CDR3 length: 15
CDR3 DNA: TGTGCCAGCAGTTTAGGGAGGGCCCACACCGGGGAGCTGTTTTTT
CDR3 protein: CASSLGRAHTGELFF

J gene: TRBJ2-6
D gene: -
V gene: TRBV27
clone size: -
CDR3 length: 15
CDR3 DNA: TGTGCCAGTTCAAATGGGGGGACTGGGGCCAACGTCCTGACTTTC
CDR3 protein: CASSNGGTGANVLTF

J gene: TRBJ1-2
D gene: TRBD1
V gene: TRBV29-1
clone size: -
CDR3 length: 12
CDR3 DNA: TGCAGCGCCGGACAGGGGGACTATGGCTACACCTTC
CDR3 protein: CSAGQGDYGYTF

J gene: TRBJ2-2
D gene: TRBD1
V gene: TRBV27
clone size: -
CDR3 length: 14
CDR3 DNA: TGTGCCACGAGGACAGGGGGGGTAACCGGGGAGCTGTTTTTT
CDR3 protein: CATRTGGVTGELFF

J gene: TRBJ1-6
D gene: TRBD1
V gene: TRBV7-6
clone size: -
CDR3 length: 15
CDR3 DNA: TGTGCCAGCAGCTTGTCCGGGACAGGGGACTCACCCCTCCACTTT
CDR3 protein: CASSLSGTGDSPLHF

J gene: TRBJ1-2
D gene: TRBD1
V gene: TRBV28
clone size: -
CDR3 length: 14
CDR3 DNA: TGTGCCAGCAGCCTTCTGGGACAGCCTAATGGCTACACCTTC
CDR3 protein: CASSLLGQPNGYTF

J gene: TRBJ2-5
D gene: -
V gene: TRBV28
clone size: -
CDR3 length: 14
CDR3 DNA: TGTGCCAGCAGTTTAGCCAGGCTGCAAGAGACCCAGTACTTC
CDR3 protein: CASSLARLQETQYF

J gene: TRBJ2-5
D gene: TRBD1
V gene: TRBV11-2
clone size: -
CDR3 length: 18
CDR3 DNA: TGTGCCAGCAGCTCCATTAAGGGGACAGAAAGGTACCAAGAGACCCAGTACTTC
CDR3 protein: CASSSIKGTERYQETQYF

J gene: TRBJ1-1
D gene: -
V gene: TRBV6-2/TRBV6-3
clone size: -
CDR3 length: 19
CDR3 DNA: TGTGCCAGCAGTTACTCGCAAGGGGGAAGATTGGCGGGGAACACTGAAGCTTTCTTT
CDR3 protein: CASSYSQGGRLAGNTEAFF

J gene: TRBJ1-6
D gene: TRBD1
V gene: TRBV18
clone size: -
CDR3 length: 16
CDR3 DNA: TGTGCCAGCTCACCGCCCGGGTCAGGGGGAGGTTCACCCCTCCACTTT
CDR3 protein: CASSPPGSGGGSPLHF

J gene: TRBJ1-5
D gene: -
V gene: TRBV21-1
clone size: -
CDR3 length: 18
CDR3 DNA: TGTGCCAGCAGCAAGGGGGACAGGCGGGACCATAGCAATCAGCCCCAGCATTTT
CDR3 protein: CASSKGDRRDHSNQPQHF

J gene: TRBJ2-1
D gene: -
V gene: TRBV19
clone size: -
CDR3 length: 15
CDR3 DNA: TGTGCCAGTAGTATAGGGCCTAGTCGGTACAATGAGCAGTTCTTC
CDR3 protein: CASSIGPSRYNEQFF

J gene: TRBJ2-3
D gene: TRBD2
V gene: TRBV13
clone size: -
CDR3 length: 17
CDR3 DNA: TGTGCCAGCAGCGGCGGGACTAGCGGACCTAGCACAGATACGCAGTATTTT
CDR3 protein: CASSGGTSGPSTDTQYF

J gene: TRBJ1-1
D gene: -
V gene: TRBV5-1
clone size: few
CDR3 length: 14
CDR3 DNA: TGCGCCAGCAGCGTTGAGGGGGAAGGGGTCGGAGCTTTCTTT
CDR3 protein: CASSVEGEGVGAFF

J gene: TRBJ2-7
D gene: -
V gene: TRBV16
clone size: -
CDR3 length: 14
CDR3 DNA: TGTGCCAGCAGCCAAGGGGCGACAGTATACGAGCAGTACTTC
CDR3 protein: CASSQGATVYEQYF

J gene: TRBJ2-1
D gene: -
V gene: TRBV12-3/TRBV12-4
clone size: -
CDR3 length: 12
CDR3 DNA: TGTGCCAGCATCAGAGGGGGTGGGGAGCAGTTCTTC
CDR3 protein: CASIRGGGEQFF

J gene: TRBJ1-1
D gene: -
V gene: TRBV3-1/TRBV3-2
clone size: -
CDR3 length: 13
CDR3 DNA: TGTGCCAGCAGCCGCCATTCCGGCACTGAAGCTTTCTTT
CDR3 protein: CASSRHSGTEAFF

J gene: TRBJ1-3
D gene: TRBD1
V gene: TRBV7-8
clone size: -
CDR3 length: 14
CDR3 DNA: TGTGCCAGCAACAGGGGTGGCTCTGGAAACACCATATATTTT
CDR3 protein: CASNRGGSGNTIYF

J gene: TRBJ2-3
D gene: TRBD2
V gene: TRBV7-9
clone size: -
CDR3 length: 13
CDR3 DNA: TGTGCCAGCAGCTTAGGGACTAGGGATACGCAGTATTTT
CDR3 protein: CASSLGTRDTQYF

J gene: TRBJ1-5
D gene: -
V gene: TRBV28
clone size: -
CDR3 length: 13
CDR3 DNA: TGTGCCAGCAGTACGCGGGGGAATCAGCCCCAGCATTTT
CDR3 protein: CASSTRGNQPQHF

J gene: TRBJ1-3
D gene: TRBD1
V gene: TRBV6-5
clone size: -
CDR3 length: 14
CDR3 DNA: TGTGCCAGCATGACAGGGGACTCTGGAAACACCATATATTTT
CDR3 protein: CASMTGDSGNTIYF

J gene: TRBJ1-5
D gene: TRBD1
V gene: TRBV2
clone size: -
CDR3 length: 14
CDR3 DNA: TGTGCCAGCGCTACCGGGACAGGGGATCAGCCCCAGCATTTT
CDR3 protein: CASATGTGDQPQHF

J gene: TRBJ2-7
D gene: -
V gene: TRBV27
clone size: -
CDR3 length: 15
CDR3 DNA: TGTGCCAGCAGTTTATCCCAGGGGCTCTCCTACGAGCAGTACTTC
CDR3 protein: CASSLSQGLSYEQYF

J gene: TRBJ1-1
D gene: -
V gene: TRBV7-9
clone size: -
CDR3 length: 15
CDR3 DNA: TGTGCCAGCAGCTTACAGGGCCTCATGAACACTGAAGCTTTCTTT
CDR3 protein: CASSLQGLMNTEAFF

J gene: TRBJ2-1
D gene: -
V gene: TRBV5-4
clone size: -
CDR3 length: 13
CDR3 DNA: TGTGCCAGCAGCTTGGACAGGAACAATGAGCAGTTCTTC
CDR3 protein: CASSLDRNNEQFF

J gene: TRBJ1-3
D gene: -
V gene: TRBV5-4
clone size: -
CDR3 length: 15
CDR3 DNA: TGTGCCAGCAGCCACCAGGGTCTAGCTGGAAACACCATATATTTT
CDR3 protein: CASSHQGLAGNTIYF

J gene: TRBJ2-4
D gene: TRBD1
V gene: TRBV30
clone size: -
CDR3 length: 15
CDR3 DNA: TGTGCCTGGAGGCGACAGGGTCGAGCCAAAAACATTCAGTACTTC
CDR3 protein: CAWRRQGRAKNIQYF

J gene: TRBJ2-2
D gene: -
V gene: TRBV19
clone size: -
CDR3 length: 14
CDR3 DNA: TGTGCCAGTCAATGGACAGCGAACACCGGGGAGCTGTTTTTT
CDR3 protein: CASQWTANTGELFF

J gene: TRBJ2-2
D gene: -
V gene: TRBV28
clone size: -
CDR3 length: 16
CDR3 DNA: TGTGCCAGCAGTTTAGGTTGGGCAGTCCTCACCGGGGAGCTGTTTTTT
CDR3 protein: CASSLGWAVLTGELFF

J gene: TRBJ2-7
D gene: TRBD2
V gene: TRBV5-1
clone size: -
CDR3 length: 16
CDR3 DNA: TGCGCCAGCAGCTTGGCTGCACTAGCGAACTCCTACGAGCAGTACTTC
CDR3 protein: CASSLAALANSYEQYF

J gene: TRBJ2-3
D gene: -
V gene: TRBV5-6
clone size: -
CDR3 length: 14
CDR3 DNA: TGTGCCAGCAGCCCCCAGGGGCGGCCAGATACGCAGTATTTT
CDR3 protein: CASSPQGRPDTQYF

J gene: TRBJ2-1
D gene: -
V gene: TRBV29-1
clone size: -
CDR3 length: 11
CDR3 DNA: TGCAGCTTTCGTTGGGGGGATGAGCAGTTCTTC
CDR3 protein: CSFRWGDEQFF

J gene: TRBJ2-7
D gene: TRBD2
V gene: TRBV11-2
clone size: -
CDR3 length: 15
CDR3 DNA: TGTGCCAGCAGCTTAGCGCTAGCGGGCAACTACGAGCAGTACTTC
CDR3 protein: CASSLALAGNYEQYF

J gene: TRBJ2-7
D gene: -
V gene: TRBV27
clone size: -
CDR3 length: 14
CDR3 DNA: TGTGCCAGCAGTTTATCAGCGGCCTCCTACGAGCAGTACTTC
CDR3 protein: CASSLSAASYEQYF

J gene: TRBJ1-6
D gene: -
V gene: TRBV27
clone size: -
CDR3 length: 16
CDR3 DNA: TGTGCCAGCAGAGACAGGCCCAGCTCCTATAATTCACCCCTCCACTTT
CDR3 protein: CASRDRPSSYNSPLHF

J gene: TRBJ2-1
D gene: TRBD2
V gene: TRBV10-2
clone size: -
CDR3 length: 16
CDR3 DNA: TGCGCCAGCAGTGGAGGGACTAGCGGGGCCTACAATGAGCAGTTCTTC
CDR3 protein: CASSGGTSGAYNEQFF

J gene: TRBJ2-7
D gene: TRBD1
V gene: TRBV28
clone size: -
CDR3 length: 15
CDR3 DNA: TGTGCCAGCAGCCCTTTCCCGGACAGGAGTATCGAGCAGTACTTC
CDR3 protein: CASSPFPDRSIEQYF

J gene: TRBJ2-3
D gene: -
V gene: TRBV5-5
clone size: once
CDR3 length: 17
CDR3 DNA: TGTGCCAGCAGCTTGCGTGGACTATCGTGGAGCGCAGATACGCAGTATTTT
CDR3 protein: CASSLRGLSWSADTQYF

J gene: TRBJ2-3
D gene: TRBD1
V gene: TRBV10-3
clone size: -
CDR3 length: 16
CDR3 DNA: TGTGCCATCAGTGAGTCAGGGGACAGCCTCACAGATACGCAGTATTTT
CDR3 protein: CAISESGDSLTDTQYF

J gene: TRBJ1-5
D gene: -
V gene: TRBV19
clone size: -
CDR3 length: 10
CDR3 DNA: TGTGCCAGTAGAGGGAGGGATGAGCATTTT
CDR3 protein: CASRGRDEHF

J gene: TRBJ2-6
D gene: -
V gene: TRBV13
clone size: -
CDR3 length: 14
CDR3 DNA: TGTGCCAGCAGCCTTCCGGTGGGGGCCAACGTCCTGACTTTC
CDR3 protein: CASSLPVGANVLTF

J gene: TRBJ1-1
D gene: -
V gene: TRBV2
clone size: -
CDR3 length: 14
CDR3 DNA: TGTGCCAGCAGTGTAACAGATATGAACACTGAAGCTTTCTTT
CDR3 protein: CASSVTDMNTEAFF

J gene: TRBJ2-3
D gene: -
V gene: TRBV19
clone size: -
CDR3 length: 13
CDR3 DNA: TGTGCCAGTAGTACGGGAGGCACAGATACGCAGTATTTT
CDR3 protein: CASSTGGTDTQYF

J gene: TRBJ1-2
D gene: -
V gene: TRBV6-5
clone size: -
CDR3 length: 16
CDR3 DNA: TGTGCCAGCAGTTACTGGTCTCAGAAGGAGATCTATGGCTACACCTTC
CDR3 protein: CASSYWSQKEIYGYTF

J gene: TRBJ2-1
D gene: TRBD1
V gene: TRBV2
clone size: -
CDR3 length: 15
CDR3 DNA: TGTGCCAGCAGCCCCACAGGGGGAATTAAGAATGAGCAGTTCTTC
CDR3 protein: CASSPTGGIKNEQFF

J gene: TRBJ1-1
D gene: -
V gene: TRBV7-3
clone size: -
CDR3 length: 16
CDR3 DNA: TGTGCCAGCAGCTTAGACGGAGGGAGGGGGAACACTGAAGCTTTCTTT
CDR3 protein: CASSLDGGRGNTEAFF

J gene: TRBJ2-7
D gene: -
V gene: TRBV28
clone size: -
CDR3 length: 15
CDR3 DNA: TGTGCCAGCACCATCGTGGGGGGGCAGGTCTACGAGCAGTACTTC
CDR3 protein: CASTIVGGQVYEQYF

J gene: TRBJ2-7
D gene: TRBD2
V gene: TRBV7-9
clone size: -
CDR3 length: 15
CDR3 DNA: TGTGCCAGCAGCTCTCCGGGACTAGCGGATTACGAGCAGTACTTC
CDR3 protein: CASSSPGLADYEQYF

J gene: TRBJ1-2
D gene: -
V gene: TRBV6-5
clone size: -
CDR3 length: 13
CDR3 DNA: TGTGCCAGCTCCCGCAGGGTGGATAGCGGCTACACCTTC
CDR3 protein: CASSRRVDSGYTF

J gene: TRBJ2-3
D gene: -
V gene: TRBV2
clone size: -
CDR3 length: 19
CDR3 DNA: TGTGCCAGCAGTGAAGATCGGCCGACATTCGACCCCTACACAGATACGCAGTATTTT
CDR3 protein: CASSEDRPTFDPYTDTQYF

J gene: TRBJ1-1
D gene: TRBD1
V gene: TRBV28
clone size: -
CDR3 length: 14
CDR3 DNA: TGTGCCAGCAGCTCCGGGACAGGGATTTCTGAAGCTTTCTTT
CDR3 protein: CASSSGTGISEAFF

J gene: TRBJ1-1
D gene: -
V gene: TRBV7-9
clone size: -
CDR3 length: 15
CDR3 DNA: TGTGCCAGCAGCTTAAGGGCGGGGGATGGCACTGAAGCTTTCTTT
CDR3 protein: CASSLRAGDGTEAFF

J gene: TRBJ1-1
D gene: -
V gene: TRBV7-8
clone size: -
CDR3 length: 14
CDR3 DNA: TGTGCCAGCAGCTTTCGGGGGTCGGGCACTGAAGCTTTCTTT
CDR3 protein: CASSFRGSGTEAFF

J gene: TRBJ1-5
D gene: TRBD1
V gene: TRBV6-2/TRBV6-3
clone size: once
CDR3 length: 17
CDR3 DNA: TGTGCCAGCAGCTCCGGGACAGGGGTTGTGGGGTATCAGCCCCAGCATTTT
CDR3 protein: CASSSGTGVVGYQPQHF

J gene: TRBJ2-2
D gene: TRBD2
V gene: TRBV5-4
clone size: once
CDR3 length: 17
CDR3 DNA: TGTGCCAGCAGTAGCCCCGGGCGGGGGGCGAACACCGGGGAGCTGTTTTTT
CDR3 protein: CASSSPGRGANTGELFF

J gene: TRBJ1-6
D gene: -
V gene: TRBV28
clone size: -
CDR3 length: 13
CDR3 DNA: TGTGCCAGCACGGGAGACTATAATTCACCCCTCCACTTT
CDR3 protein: CASTGDYNSPLHF